The 22 T cell receptor beta chains in this list originate from one sample, sequenced in a study of regulatory T cells in long-lasting Graves disease. Time point noted: persistent/refractory GD, antithyroid drugs over 5 years with positive TRAb. PBMC-extracted RNA yielded the TCR library. To make TCR beta libraries, researchers used iRepertoire HTBI primers and Arm-PCR of CDR3 regions. TCRdb reprocessed the multiplex PCR reads via MiXCR and lists one record per CDR3 protein. The table lists about 290,000 distinct CDR3 sequences, roughly a fifth of them singletons. The source was peripheral blood mononuclear cells (PBMCs), collected when the disease was refractory, from a patient treated with antithyroid drugs. Every receptor here comes from a female donor with Graves disease.

This clonotype was seen repeatedly, ten times or more. This chain joins TRBV28 and TRBJ1-1, with unresolved D. V lost 7 bases, J lost 1 base, and 10 bases lay in between. CDR1 is MDHEN, CDR2 SYDVKM, per germline. The CDR3 sequence is 13 residues long. CDR3 nucleotides: TGTGCCAGCACCAGGACCCAGAACACTGAAGCTTTCTTT. Translating gives CASTRTQNTEAFF.

This clonotype was counted ten times or more. This rearrangement joins TRBV20-1 to TRBJ2-7, with a possible D match to TRBD1 (6 bases). Germline V gives CDR1 DFQATT, CDR2 SNEGSKA (reference sequence). CDR3 length equals 14 residues. V was trimmed by 4 bases and J by 2 bases, leaving 15 bases between them. The CDR3 DNA is TGCAGTGCTATAAATCCGGGACAAACCTACGAGCAGTACTTC. Its protein is CSAINPGQTYEQYF.

This clonotype was observed many times. V gene TRBV7-2 combines with J gene TRBJ2-5; D is unclear. The CDR3 length is 13 residues. Germline V gene data show CDR1 as SGHTA and CDR2 as FQGNSA. The V and J ends lost 2 bases and 3 bases respectively, with 7 bases between them. The CDR3 region is CASSLSRKETQYF. The CDR3, as DNA: TGTGCCAGCAGCTTATCCCGAAAAGAGACCCAGTACTTC. Looking up the rest from reference TRBV7-2 and TRBJ2-5 gives the full variable domain: GAGVSQSPSNKVTEKGKDVELRCDPISGHTALYWYRQSLGQGLEFLIYFQGNSAPDKSGLPSDRFSAERTGGSVSTLTIQRTQQEDSAVYLCASSLSRKETQYFGPGTRLLVL.

This clonotype was counted between two and nine times. This chain connects TRBV5-8 to TRBJ1-2, with D maybe TRBD1 (5 bases). Germline CDR1 reads SGHTS; CDR2 reads YDEGEE. CDR3 length: 12 residues. Trimming took off 7 bases at V and 4 bases at J, with 11 bases between the two ends. The CDR3 nucleotides read TGTGCCAGCCATGACAGAAGCTATGGCTACACCTTC. Translated, it gives CASHDRSYGYTF.

There are many counts of this clonotype. This rearrangement joins TRBV2 to TRBJ1-2; 8 bases align to TRBD1. The J segment lost 5 bases and the V segment lost 5 bases, leaving 4 bases of the junction unmatched. Germline CDR1 and CDR2: SNHLY and FYNNEI. The CDR3 consists of 13 residues. The DNA for the CDR3 is TGTGCCAGCAGTAAGGACAGGGTGTATGGCTACACCTTC. Translated, it gives CASSKDRVYGYTF.

This clonotype was seen many times. V usage is TRBV12-3 or TRBV12-4 and J usage is TRBJ1-4; TRBD1 is a possible D gene (5 bases). CDR3 size: 14 residues. V shed 4 bases and J shed 7 bases, with 13 bases lying between them. As DNA, the CDR3 is TGTGCCAGCAGTTCCAGGGTTTTAGGTGAAAAACTGTTTTTT. Protein: CASSSRVLGEKLFF.

In its sample, this clonotype was seen many times. The V call is TRBV28, the J call TRBJ2-5; 8 bases match TRBD2. Germline V gene sequence: CDR1 MDHEN, CDR2 SYDVKM. Losses at the gene ends were 6 bases for V and 2 bases for J; bases not matched to a gene: 8. The CDR3 contains 15 residues. CDR3 sequence: CASSPGTRLQETQYF. CDR3 coding DNA: TGTGCCAGCAGCCCCGGGACTAGGCTACAAGAGACCCAGTACTTC.

V and J are TRBV7-9 and TRBJ2-2; 7 bases agree with TRBD2. CDR1 and CDR2 from the germline V gene are SEHNR and FQNEAQ (reference sequence). V gave up 2 bases and J gave up 10 bases; unmatched junction bases: 7. The CDR3 has 14 residues. CDR3 DNA sequence: TGTGCCAGCAGCTTACGGGGGGTATCCGAGGAGCTGTTTTTT. Encoded protein: CASSLRGVSEELFF.

This sequence joins TRBV6-1 and TRBJ2-1; 13 bases map to TRBD2. This CDR3 is 15 amino acids long. Germline values: CDR1 MNHNS, CDR2 SASEGT. Trimming cost V 6 bases and J 3 bases; bases outside gene matches: 2. The CDR3 sequence: CASRGLAGDYNEQFF. The CDR3, as DNA: TGTGCCAGCAGAGGACTAGCGGGAGACTACAATGAGCAGTTCTTC.

This clonotype was seen a few times. V usage is TRBV5-1 and J usage is TRBJ2-7; TRBD1 agrees at 9 bases. V trimming: 0 bases; J trimming: 3 bases; junction bases outside the gene matches: 7. This CDR3 has 16 amino acids. CDR1 SGHRS and CDR2 YFSETQ come from the germline V gene. CDR3 coding DNA: TGCGCCAGCAGCTTGGCCTGGACAGGGGTAAACTACGAGCAGTACTTC. This encodes CASSLAWTGVNYEQYF. Complete variable domain (other parts from reference TRBV5-1 and TRBJ2-7): KAGVTQTPRYLIKTRGQQVTLSCSPISGHRSVSWYQQTPGQGLQFLFEYFSETQRNKGNFPGRFSGRQFSNSRSEMNVSTLELGDSALYLCASSLAWTGVNYEQYFGPGTRLTVT.

Many counts were recorded for this clonotype. The gene calls are TRBV28 and TRBJ1-5, with 8 bases lining up with TRBD1. CDR3 size: 15 residues. CDR1 and CDR2 (germline): MDHEN, SYDVKM. V shed 6 bases, J shed 2 bases, and the junction held 6 bases outside the gene matches. The CDR3 region is CASRPTGVGNQPQHF. CDR3 nucleotide sequence: TGTGCCAGCAGGCCGACAGGGGTTGGCAATCAGCCCCAGCATTTT.

The CDR3 DNA sequence: TGTGCCAGCACAGGGACTAGTCGTAATGAGCAGTTCTTC. Its protein product is CASTGTSRNEQFF. The chain links TRBV3-2 to TRBJ2-1; TRBD2 is the table's D call and was not checked against the DNA. TRBV3-2 is a listed pseudogene. The CDR3 is made up of 13 amino acids.

This clonotype showed up just a few times. The DNA of the CDR3 is TGTGCCAGCAGTTACCCGGGACAGGGGCTTGGTGAAGCTTTCTTT. Amino acids: CASSYPGQGLGEAFF. This rearrangement joins TRBV28 to TRBJ1-1, with 10 bases fitting TRBD1. V lost 4 bases to trimming and J lost 7 bases; unmatched junction nucleotides: 9. The CDR3 is made up of 15 amino acids. Germline V gene lookup returns CDR1 MDHEN and CDR2 SYDVKM.

This clonotype was picked up a small number of times. The chain has TRBV27 and TRBJ1-2; TRBD1 matches at 8 bases. This CDR3 is 14 amino acids long. The germline V gene has CDR1 MNHEY and CDR2 SMNVEV (reference sequence). J gave up 3 bases and V 6 bases, and 6 bases lay outside the gene matches. The CDR3 sequence: CASSRQGSDYGYTF. CDR3 in DNA: TGTGCCAGCAGCCGACAGGGGAGCGACTATGGCTACACCTTC.

The rearrangement links TRBV4-2 to TRBJ2-2, with D possibly matching TRBD2 (5 bases). Between the trimmed V and J ends, which lost 1 base and 5 bases, there was a span of 11 bases. CDR3 length: 15 amino acids. CDR1 LGHNA and CDR2 YNFKEQ come from the germline V gene. This chain's CDR3 is CASSQAEEETGELFF. In DNA, the CDR3 is TGTGCCAGCAGCCAAGCCGAGGAGGAAACCGGGGAGCTGTTTTTT.

This clonotype has just a few counts. The rearrangement links TRBV11-2 to TRBJ2-7, with D unresolved. CDR1 is SGHAT, CDR2 FQNNGV, per germline. There are 12 residues in the CDR3. Trimming cost V 5 bases and J 5 bases, with 10 bases left between them. For the CDR3, the DNA is TGTGCCAGCAGCGCCTCAATGGACGAGCAGTACTTC. Its protein is CASSASMDEQYF.

This clonotype has a handful of counts. V is TRBV7-2 and J is TRBJ2-7; D is unclear. This CDR3 has 12 amino acids. V lost 5 bases to trimming and J lost 7 bases, with 12 bases between them. CDR1 is SGHTA and CDR2 is FQGNSA in the germline V gene. CDR3 DNA sequence: TGTGCCAGCAGCAACCCATACGGTGAGCAGTACTTC. Translation gives CASSNPYGEQYF.

The chain has TRBV20-1 and TRBJ2-5; TRBD2 matches 11 bases. J lost 5 bases, V lost 5 bases, and 10 bases had no gene match. The CDR3 length is 15 residues. Germline CDR1 and CDR2: DFQATT and SNEGSKA (reference sequence). The CDR3: CSAAPLAGDPETQYF. The CDR3 DNA sequence: TGCAGTGCTGCCCCACTAGCGGGAGATCCGGAGACCCAGTACTTC.

Comments on this clonotype: With a much larger clone just one base away, this may be a read error. The chain employs TRBV6-1 and TRBJ1-2, with TRBD1 matching 8 bases. Germline V gene lookup returns CDR1 MNHNS and CDR2 SASEGT. J lost 5 bases, V lost 4 bases, and 9 bases had no gene match. This CDR3 spans 15 amino acids. The CDR3 sequence: CASSGAGGLWYGYTF. CDR3 coding DNA: TGTGCCAGCAGTGGTGCAGGGGGCCTTTGGTATGGCTACACCTTC.

The table lists this clonotype with many counts. The chain combines TRBV12-3 or TRBV12-4 with TRBJ1-1; D unresolved. Between the trimmed V and J ends, which lost 6 bases and 7 bases, there was a span of 9 bases. The CDR3 runs 11 residues. The CDR3 is CASSWTSEAFF. CDR3 nucleotide sequence: TGTGCCAGCAGCTGGACGAGTGAAGCTTTCTTT.

The V call is TRBV7-8, the J call TRBJ2-1, with 7 nucleotides matching TRBD1. The J segment lost 8 bases and the V segment lost 2 bases, leaving 6 bases of the junction unmatched. Germline V CDR1 and CDR2: SGHVS, FQNEAQ. This CDR3 region has 14 residues. In DNA form, the CDR3 reads TGTGCCAGCAGCTTAAACAGGGGATCCGATGAGCAGTTCTTC. Translating it yields CASSLNRGSDEQFF.

There are a few counts of this clonotype. The CDR3 coding sequence is TGTGCCAGCAGCTTAAGGCAGGGTCCCGACGAGCAGTACTTC. It is translated as CASSLRQGPDEQYF. The chain has TRBV7-2 and TRBJ2-7; perhaps TRBD1 as D (5 bases). Trimming pared 2 bases from V and 5 bases from J, leaving 13 bases between. The CDR3 extends over 14 amino acids. The germline V gene encodes CDR1 SGHTA and CDR2 FQGNSA.